Sequencing of this T cell receptor (beta chain) was carried out in a study of siplizumab effects on memory and regulatory T cells. Study results and limitations: Unstimulated subsets were the mapping target of only a minor fraction of alloreactive clones. Researchers could not give a naive or memory phenotype to roughly 75-95% of proliferating CD4+ or CD8+ clones. For mappable alloreactive CD4+ clones, the mean Treg-derived fraction was around 64% with siplizumab and 26.9% in controls. It seemed that naive T cells were more diverse than memory cells and were major contributors to the alloresponse.

Trimming took 7 bases from V and 5 from J; bases not matched to a gene: 6. This CDR3 region has 13 residues. Germline CDR1 and CDR2: SGHAT and FQNNGV. For this clone: Its antigen is not known.

Clones were sequenced by immunoSEQ multiplex PCR, and TCRdb holds only the in-frame ones, with some missing. This table has over 100,000 clones, 85% to 95% appearing once. V gene TRBV11-2 combines with J gene TRBJ2-3, with TRBD2 identical over 7 bases. This receptor was obtained from a human donor in good health. The sample consisted of non-Treg CD4+ T cells sorted from blood. For the CDR3, the DNA is TGTGCCAGCACAGGGAGGGTAGGAGATACGCAGTATTTT. As protein: CASTGRVGDTQYF.